This is a list of T cell receptor beta chains from one sample in a study of T-cell memory formation after mild COVID-19. Via MiXCR, TCRdb re-called the 5' RACE reads, giving one row per CDR3 protein. The table includes 140,000 to 150,000 distinct CDR3 sequences, about 23% detected once. Sequenced material: PBMCs or a T cell subset sorted from them (not recorded which). The source of these receptors is an adult woman who had mild COVID-19 (a few samples of this study predate the infection). Cell type and time point are not known. CDR3s include the opening cysteine and the closing phenylalanine or tryptophan. Fields, in order: J gene, D gene, V gene, clone size, CDR3 DNA, CDR3 protein. A D gene is named only where the DNA matches it firmly. Part of the rows lack a size; the others show once, few, many or a class for expanded clones.

TRBJ2-7 NA TRBV7-9 NA TGTGCCAGCAGCTACCGGGACGCCTCTAACTACGAGCAGTACTTC CASSYRDASNYEQYF
TRBJ2-7 NA TRBV7-2 few TGTGCCAGCAGCTCCACTAGCCGGAGCTCCTACGAGCAGTACTTC CASSSTSRSSYEQYF
TRBJ1-2 NA TRBV6-5 few TGTGCCAGCAGTTCAGGGGTCGGCTACACCTTC CASSSGVGYTF
TRBJ2-7 NA TRBV19 NA TGTGCCAGTAGTCATCGATGGGGTGTAGAGAGCTCCTACGAGCAGTACTTC CASSHRWGVESSYEQYF
TRBJ2-3 NA TRBV7-8 few TGTGCCAGCAGCTTTCAACTGGAGACAGGGACTATCACAGATACGCAGTATTTT CASSFQLETGTITDTQYF
TRBJ2-7 NA TRBV12-3/TRBV12-4 NA TGTGCCAGCGGAGAGGCCTACGAGGAGCAGTACTTC CASGEAYEEQYF
TRBJ2-2 TRBD1 TRBV9 NA TGTGCCAGCAGCGCCCCCGGAGGACACGGACAGGTGACCGGGGAGCTGTTTTTT CASSAPGGHGQVTGELFF
TRBJ2-1 TRBD1 TRBV9 few TGTGCCAGCAGCCCAGCCGGGACAGGGCACTACAATGAGCAGTTCTTC CASSPAGTGHYNEQFF
TRBJ2-5 NA TRBV11-2 many TGTGCCAGCAGCTTAGATAGGGAGACCCAGTACTTC CASSLDRETQYF
TRBJ2-7 NA TRBV12-3/TRBV12-4 many TGTGCCAGCAGCCCAGACAGATCCTACGAGCAGTACTTC CASSPDRSYEQYF
TRBJ2-1 TRBD2 TRBV3-1 NA TGTGCCAGCAGCCCTCAGACTAGCTTCTACAATGAGCAGTTCTTC CASSPQTSFYNEQFF
TRBJ2-1 TRBD2 TRBV3-1 NA TGTGCCAGCAGCCAAGTCAGTAGCGGGGAGCAGTTCTTC CASSQVSSGEQFF
TRBJ2-7 NA TRBV27 NA TGTGCCAGCAGTCCGGGGGAGTACGAGCAGTACTTC CASSPGEYEQYF
TRBJ2-2 TRBD1 TRBV7-8 NA TGTGCCAGCAGCTTAGGTCGACCCGGGACAGCTTTTTTGACCGGGGAGCTGTTTTTT CASSLGRPGTAFLTGELFF
TRBJ1-3 NA TRBV12-3/TRBV12-4 NA TGTGCCAGCACCCTATACGGGCCGCCCGCTGGAAACACCATATATTTT CASTLYGPPAGNTIYF
TRBJ2-3 TRBD2 TRBV4-3 few TGCGCCAGCAGCCAAGTAGCGGGAGATACGCAGTATTTT CASSQVAGDTQYF
TRBJ2-3 TRBD2 TRBV7-9 NA TGTGCCAGCAGCGCTACTAGCGGGGGGGGTGATACGCAGTATTTT CASSATSGGGDTQYF
TRBJ2-2 TRBD2 TRBV13 NA TGTGCCAGCAGCTTCGGACTAGCGGAGCTCACCGGGGAGCTGTTTTTT CASSFGLAELTGELFF
TRBJ2-3 NA TRBV5-6 NA TGTGCCAGCAGCTTGGCCTCTTTTGATACGCAGTATTTT CASSLASFDTQYF
TRBJ2-7 NA TRBV5-1 NA TGCGCCAGCAGCTTGGACGTCTACGAGCAGTACTTC CASSLDVYEQYF
TRBJ2-1 NA TRBV27 many TGTGCCAGCAGTTTGATGAGTAGCGTCGGCTCCTACAATGAGCAGTTCTTC CASSLMSSVGSYNEQFF
TRBJ2-7 TRBD1 TRBV6-5 few TGTGCCAGCAGTTGGGGACAGGGGATCTACGAGCAGTACTTC CASSWGQGIYEQYF
TRBJ1-1 TRBD1 TRBV4-3 few TGCGCCAGCAGCCAAGGGACAGGGGGGATGAACACTGAAGCTTTCTTT CASSQGTGGMNTEAFF
TRBJ2-1 NA TRBV12-3/TRBV12-4 NA TGTGCCAGCAGCAAGAGCTACAATGAGCAGTTCTTC CASSKSYNEQFF
TRBJ2-7 TRBD2 TRBV4-3 NA TGCGCCAGCAGCCAAGATGCTAGCGGGACCTACGAGCAGTACTTC CASSQDASGTYEQYF
TRBJ1-1 NA TRBV6-5 NA TGTGCCAGCAGTTACGGTCCCAGTTGGGAGACTGAAGCTTTCTTT CASSYGPSWETEAFF
TRBJ1-2 NA TRBV7-8 NA TGTGCCAGCAGCATGACAGACTATGGCTACACCTTC CASSMTDYGYTF
TRBJ1-2 TRBD1 TRBV6-6 few TGTGCCAGCAGTTACTCCGAGACAGGGGTACCCATGGGCTACACCTTC CASSYSETGVPMGYTF
TRBJ2-7 NA TRBV20-1 NA TGCAGTGCTAGTAGGGAGTACGAGCAGTACTTC CSASREYEQYF
TRBJ2-7 NA TRBV12-3/TRBV12-4 NA TGTGCCAGCAGTTCCACGGGAGACGAGCAGTACTTC CASSSTGDEQYF
TRBJ2-3 TRBD2 TRBV5-6 once TGTGCCAGCAGCCTTAATGGGACTAGCGGTAACACAGATACGCAGTATTTT CASSLNGTSGNTDTQYF
TRBJ2-5 NA TRBV7-8 NA TGTGCCAGCAGCTACGGACAGACGGAGACCCAGTACTTC CASSYGQTETQYF
TRBJ2-3 NA TRBV2 NA TGTGCCAGCAGTGAGCACATAAGCACAGATACGCAGTATTTT CASSEHISTDTQYF
TRBJ2-5 TRBD2 TRBV27 few TGTGCCAGCAGTTGGACTAGCTCCCAAGAGACCCAGTACTTC CASSWTSSQETQYF
TRBJ2-7 TRBD2 TRBV4-2 few TGTGCCAGCAGCCAAGAACGGCTAGCGGCTGCCCACGAGCAGTACTTC CASSQERLAAAHEQYF
TRBJ2-1 NA TRBV11-2 NA TGTGCCAGCAGGGACGGCCCTTGGAATGAGCAGTTCTTC CASRDGPWNEQFF
TRBJ2-5 TRBD2 TRBV7-8 NA TGTGCCAGCAGCCACGGTGGCGGGAGAACAGAGACCCAGTACTTC CASSHGGGRTETQYF
TRBJ2-3 TRBD2 TRBV6-2/TRBV6-3 few TGTGCCAGCAGTCATGGACTAGCGGACACAGATACGCAGTATTTT CASSHGLADTDTQYF
TRBJ2-7 TRBD1 TRBV18 few TGTGCCAGCTCACCCAAGACAGGGGACACCTACGAGCAGTACTTC CASSPKTGDTYEQYF
TRBJ2-6 NA TRBV7-9 NA TGTGCCAGCAGCGCGAGGACAGTGGCCGGGGCCAACGTCCTGACTTTC CASSARTVAGANVLTF
TRBJ1-1 NA TRBV6-4 few TGTGCCAGCAGTGACGGACTGAACACTGAAGCTTTCTTT CASSDGLNTEAFF
TRBJ2-1 NA TRBV30 many TGTGCCTGGAGTGGCGCCTTAACGAGCTCCTACAATGAGCAGTTCTTC CAWSGALTSSYNEQFF
TRBJ2-3 TRBD1 TRBV5-1 few TGCGCCAGCAGCCCCGGGACAGTAAACACAGATACGCAGTATTTT CASSPGTVNTDTQYF
TRBJ2-1 NA TRBV20-1 NA TGCAGTGCTAGGGGGTGGGTTTCCCGTGAGCAGTTCTTC CSARGWVSREQFF
TRBJ2-5 NA TRBV5-1 many TGCGCCAGCAGCTTGGACAGGGAAGAAGAGACCCAGTACTTC CASSLDREEETQYF
TRBJ2-1 TRBD1 TRBV5-1 NA TGCGCCAGCAGCTTGGCCGATGGGGACAGGGGGAACAATCACTACAATGAGCAGTTCTTC CASSLADGDRGNNHYNEQFF
TRBJ2-1 TRBD2 TRBV6-1 few TGTGCCAGCAGCCCCAACGGTGGGGGGGTCTACAATGAGCAGTTCTTC CASSPNGGGVYNEQFF
TRBJ1-1 NA TRBV6-2/TRBV6-3 few TGTGCCAGCAGCTCACAACTATATACTGAAGCTTTCTTT CASSSQLYTEAFF
TRBJ2-6 NA TRBV9 NA TGTGCCAGCAGCGTCGGACCGAACTCTGGGGCCAACGTCCTGACTTTC CASSVGPNSGANVLTF
TRBJ2-3 NA TRBV9 NA TGTGCCAGCAGCGTGAACCAGGGGGATACGCAGTATTTT CASSVNQGDTQYF
TRBJ2-1 NA TRBV9 few TGTGCCAGCAGCGGGGCTCGGAAGAATGAGCAGTTCTTC CASSGARKNEQFF
TRBJ2-5 TRBD2 TRBV10-3 NA TGTGCCATCAGTGAGTCAGTGGCTAGCGGCGCGGAGACCCAGTACTTC CAISESVASGAETQYF
TRBJ2-5 NA TRBV10-3 once TGTGCCATCAGTGAGTCGAGATTCGGGCTTGAGACCCAGTACTTC CAISESRFGLETQYF
TRBJ1-1 NA TRBV2 NA TGTGCCAGCAGTGAATCCGGACGAGATGGTGGCACTGAAGCTTTCTTT CASSESGRDGGTEAFF
TRBJ2-3 TRBD2 TRBV6-5 NA TGTGCCAGCAGTTCGACTAGCGGCCCCACAGATACGCAGTATTTT CASSSTSGPTDTQYF
TRBJ2-7 NA TRBV7-7 NA TGTGCTAGCAGCTTAGGCGCGGGAACCCTCTACGAGCAGTACTTC CASSLGAGTLYEQYF
TRBJ2-3 TRBD1 TRBV6-2/TRBV6-3 NA TGTGCCAGCAGTTACTCGACAGGGGGCCTGTGGACAGATACGCAGTATTTT CASSYSTGGLWTDTQYF
TRBJ1-5 TRBD1 TRBV6-2/TRBV6-3 few TGTGCCAGCAGCGAGGGGGCTTGGAATCAGCCCCAGCATTTT CASSEGAWNQPQHF
TRBJ2-7 TRBD1 TRBV27 NA TGTGCCAGCAGAGCCTACAGGGGTGACGAGCAGTACTTC CASRAYRGDEQYF